This T cell receptor beta chain derives from a study of shared clonotypes between healthy human individuals. Study at large: The donors, two women and a few men, were aged 18 to 49.

Germline CDR1 reads SGHTA; CDR2 reads FQGNSA. The CDR3 is 16 amino acids. V lost 4 bases and J lost 5; bases outside the gene matches: 9. Several immunoSEQ plates received, in even portions, the genomic DNA of each subset. TCRdb keeps only in-frame clones here, not all; method: immunoSEQ multiplex PCR. The top ten hold roughly 36% of the sample, which has about 690,000 clones, about 92% seen once. The source of this sequence is a man between 18 and 29 years old in good health. Some clones in this sample may be carry-over from other donors' samples. Sequencing input: memory CD8+ T cells from PBMCs. This sample's subset: CD45RO+ cells pooled with CCR7-negative TemRA cells. The chain combines TRBV7-2 with TRBJ2-2, with 8 positions matching TRBD2. DNA for the CDR3: TGTGCCAGCAGCTATCCCCGGGGACTAGGTACCGGGGAGCTGTTTTTT. Encoded protein: CASSYPRGLGTGELFF.